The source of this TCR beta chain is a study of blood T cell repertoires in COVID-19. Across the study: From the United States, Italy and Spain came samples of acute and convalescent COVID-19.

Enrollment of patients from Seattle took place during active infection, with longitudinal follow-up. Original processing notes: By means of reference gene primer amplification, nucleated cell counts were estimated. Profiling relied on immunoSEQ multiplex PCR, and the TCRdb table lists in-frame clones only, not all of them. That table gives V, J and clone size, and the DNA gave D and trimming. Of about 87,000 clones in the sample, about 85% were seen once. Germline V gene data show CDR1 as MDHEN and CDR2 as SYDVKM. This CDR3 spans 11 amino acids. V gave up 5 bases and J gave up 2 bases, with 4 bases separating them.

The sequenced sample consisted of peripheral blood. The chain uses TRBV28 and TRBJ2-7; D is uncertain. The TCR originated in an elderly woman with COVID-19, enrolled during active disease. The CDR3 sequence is CASSRPYEQYF. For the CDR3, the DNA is TGTGCCAGCAGTCGTCCCTACGAGCAGTACTTC.